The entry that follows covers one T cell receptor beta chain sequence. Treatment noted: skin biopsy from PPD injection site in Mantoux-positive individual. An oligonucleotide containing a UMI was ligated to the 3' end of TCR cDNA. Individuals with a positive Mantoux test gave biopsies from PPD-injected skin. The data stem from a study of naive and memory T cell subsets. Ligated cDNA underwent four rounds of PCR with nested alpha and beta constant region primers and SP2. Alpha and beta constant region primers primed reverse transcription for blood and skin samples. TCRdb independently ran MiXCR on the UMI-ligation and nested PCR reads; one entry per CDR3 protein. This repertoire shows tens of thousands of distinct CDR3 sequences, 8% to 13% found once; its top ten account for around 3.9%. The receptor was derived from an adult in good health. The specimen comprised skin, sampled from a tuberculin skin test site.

The CDR3 loop is CASSLGLGPQHF. For the CDR3, the DNA is TGTGCCAGCAGCTTAGGTCTGGGGCCCCAGCATTTT. J is TRBJ1-5 and V is TRBV7-2, with D unclear. Looked up from germline, CDR1 is SGHTA and CDR2 is FQGNSA. Trimming removed 1 base at V and 9 bases at J, with 7 bases between. The CDR3 has 12 amino acids.